These 22 T cell receptor beta chains came from one sample sequenced in a study of T cell responses to AZD1222 COVID-19 vaccine. Clones were read by immunoSEQ multiplex PCR, and TCRdb kept only the in-frame ones, dropping some. In the table there are 60,000 to 70,000 clones, roughly 85% of which are singletons. Sample: peripheral blood, taken on day 0 of AZD1222 vaccination. These receptors were collected from an adult in good health.

The chain couples TRBV6-2 or TRBV6-3 to TRBJ2-1; D is possibly TRBD1 (5 bases). The germline gives CDR1 MNHEY, CDR2 SVGEGT. This CDR3 contains 15 residues. V was shortened by 0 bases and J by 7 bases, with 13 bases between the two germline ends. DNA for the CDR3: TGTGCCAGCAGTTACTCGTACTCTAAGGGGAATGAGCAGTTCTTC. Protein product: CASSYSYSKGNEQFF.

The chain employs TRBV5-1 and TRBJ1-2, with D possibly matching TRBD1 (6 bases). CDR3 length equals 14 residues. From germline, CDR1 is SGHRS and CDR2 YFSETQ. The V and J ends lost 3 bases and 4 bases respectively, with 13 bases between them. In DNA, the CDR3 is TGCGCCAGCAGCTCCAAACAGGGCGGCTATGGCTACACCTTC. Protein: CASSSKQGGYGYTF.

In its sample, this clone was seen once. The chain couples TRBV18 to TRBJ2-2, with 10 positions matching TRBD1. This CDR3 spans 18 amino acids. Germline-derived CDR1 and CDR2 are KGHSH and LQKENI. V dropped 3 bases and J dropped 0; count of bases not matched to a gene: 7. DNA for the CDR3: TGTGCCAGCTCACCCCGGGACAGGGGATTTGCGAACACCGGGGAGCTGTTTTTT. Translating gives CASSPRDRGFANTGELFF.

The gene calls are TRBV29-1 and TRBJ2-3; D is unclear. The CDR3 totals 14 residues. The germline V and J ends were trimmed by 5 bases and 0 bases, with 12 bases remaining between them. The germline V gene has CDR1 SQVTM and CDR2 ANQGSEA. The CDR3 region has the DNA TGCAGCGTTTCCTGGCGTGCTAGCACAGATACGCAGTATTTT. Residues: CSVSWRASTDTQYF.

This clone appeared a single time. As DNA, the CDR3 is TGTGCCAGTACCCCATCCAGGGGTCGCGGGGACTATGGCTACACCTTC. Translating it yields CASTPSRGRGDYGYTF. The chain uses TRBV19 and TRBJ1-2, with D perhaps matching TRBD1 (6 bases). Trimming cost V 7 bases and J 3 bases, with 21 bases left between them. The germline V gene encodes CDR1 LNHDA and CDR2 SQIVND (reference sequence). There are 16 residues in the CDR3.

This clone has only one observation. The V and J genes are TRBV3-1 (or the pseudogene TRBV3-2) and TRBJ1-6; the match to TRBD1 covers 7 bases. Germline assignment: CDR1 LGHDT and CDR2 YNNKEL (reference sequence). V was clipped by 5 bases and J by 9 bases; unmatched bases: 10. CDR3 length: 15 amino acids. The CDR3 reads CASSVRQGGGSPLHF. CDR3 nucleotides: TGTGCCAGCAGCGTTAGACAGGGTGGTGGTTCACCCCTCCACTTT.

This clone was seen only a few times. The chain couples TRBV28 to TRBJ1-5, with no clear D. V was pared by 3 bases and J by 3 bases, with 9 bases between. This CDR3 region has 14 residues. Germline CDR1 is MDHEN and CDR2 is SYDVKM. The CDR3 DNA reads as TGTGCCAGCAGTTTGAGACACCTCAATCAGCCCCAGCATTTT. As protein: CASSLRHLNQPQHF. The variable domain in full, completed from reference TRBV28 and TRBJ1-5, reads DVKVTQSSRYLVKRTGEKVFLECVQDMDHENMFWYRQDPGLGLRLIYFSYDVKMKEKGDIPEGYSVSREKKERFSLILESASTNQTSMYLCASSLRHLNQPQHFGDGTRLSIL.

The chain carries TRBV5-1 and TRBJ1-6; D is ambiguous. The germline gives CDR1 SGHRS, CDR2 YFSETQ. Trimming stripped 1 base from V and 8 bases from J, with 7 bases between. The CDR3 runs to 13 residues. The CDR3 protein is CASSLFTDSPLHF. For the CDR3, the DNA is TGCGCCAGCAGCTTGTTCACGGATTCACCCCTCCACTTT. The full variable domain, in which reference TRBV5-1 and TRBJ1-6 provide the parts outside the CDR3, is KAGVTQTPRYLIKTRGQQVTLSCSPISGHRSVSWYQQTPGQGLQFLFEYFSETQRNKGNFPGRFSGRQFSNSRSEMNVSTLELGDSALYLCASSLFTDSPLHFGNGTRLTVT.

The chain has TRBV5-1 and TRBJ1-1, with 9 bases matching TRBD1. The germline gives CDR1 SGHRS, CDR2 YFSETQ. This CDR3 spans 16 amino acids. V was pared by 4 bases and J by 1 base, with 8 bases of the junction left unmatched. The CDR3 DNA reads as TGCGCCAGCAGCGCGGACAGGGGAATGGAGAACACTGAAGCTTTCTTT. Amino acid sequence: CASSADRGMENTEAFF.

The rearrangement joins TRBV19 to TRBJ1-5; tentative D call: TRBD1 (5 bases). This CDR3 is built from 15 residues. V lost 5 bases to trimming and J lost 1 base, with 12 bases between them. Germline V CDR1 and CDR2: LNHDA, SQIVND (reference sequence). Here the CDR3 DNA reads TGTGCCAGTAGTTGGGGGACCGGAAGCAATCAGCCCCAGCATTTT. Its protein is CASSWGTGSNQPQHF. Full variable domain (remainder filled in from reference TRBV19 and TRBJ1-5): DGGITQSPKYLFRKEGQNVTLSCEQNLNHDAMYWYRQDPGQGLRLIYYSQIVNDFQKGDIAEGYSVSREKKESFPLTVTSAQKNPTAFYLCASSWGTGSNQPQHFGDGTRLSIL.

The rearrangement joins TRBV30 to TRBJ2-7; no reliable D call. V lost 8 bases, J lost 4 bases, and 12 bases lay in between. The V gene's germline CDR1 is GTSNPN and CDR2 SVGIG (reference sequence). The CDR3 extends over 11 amino acids. DNA for the CDR3: TGTGCCCGAGGAGATGGGTACGAGCAGTACTTC. Its translation is CARGDGYEQYF.

V and J are TRBV3-1 (or the pseudogene TRBV3-2) and TRBJ2-7, with TRBD2 matching over 8 bases. Germline V gives CDR1 LGHDT, CDR2 YNNKEL (reference sequence). This CDR3 is 18 amino acids long. Trimming at V came to 4 bases and at J to 3 bases, leaving 17 bases not matched to a gene. CDR3 in DNA: TGTGCCAGCAGCCTCGGGGGGGCCGGGGGGCCTAAACACTACGAGCAGTACTTC. Translated, it gives CASSLGGAGGPKHYEQYF.

The chain has TRBV19 and TRBJ2-1; TRBD2 aligns across 10 bases. Looked up from germline, CDR1 is LNHDA and CDR2 is SQIVND (reference sequence). CDR3 length: 16 amino acids. V trimming: 3 bases; J trimming: 2 bases; junction bases outside the gene matches: 4. This chain's CDR3 is CASSIQRGGTYNEQFF. Here the CDR3 DNA reads TGTGCCAGTAGTATCCAGCGGGGGGGAACCTACAATGAGCAGTTCTTC.

The table lists this clone with a few counts. V is TRBV19 and J is TRBJ2-2; TRBD2 aligns across 10 bases. The CDR3 is 13 residues long. CDR1 and CDR2 (germline): LNHDA, SQIVND (reference sequence). The junction had 4 bases not matched to a gene; V was cut back by 8 bases and J by 7 bases. The CDR3 is CASRTSGVGELFF. Here the CDR3 DNA reads TGTGCCAGTCGGACTAGCGGTGTCGGGGAGCTGTTTTTT.

The V gene is TRBV2, the J gene TRBJ1-4, with 7 bases identical to TRBD1. Germline V gives CDR1 SNHLY, CDR2 FYNNEI. J was trimmed by 4 bases and V by 8 bases; bases with no gene match: 4. CDR3 length: 13 amino acids. DNA of the CDR3: TGTGCCAGCGCCGGGACAGTTAATGAAAAACTGTTTTTT. Translating it yields CASAGTVNEKLFF.

This clone was seen just once. This chain uses TRBV6-5 with TRBJ2-3; D not resolved. V lost 8 bases to trimming and J lost 5 bases, with 8 bases between them. The CDR3 has 11 amino acids. Germline lookup yields CDR1 MNHEY and CDR2 SVGAGI. The CDR3 loop is CASRLGDTQYF. CDR3 coding DNA: TGTGCCAGCCGTTTAGGAGATACGCAGTATTTT.

The chain couples TRBV6-5 to TRBJ1-4; D is perhaps TRBD1 (5 bases). Deletions cut 2 bases from V and 7 bases from J, with 11 bases between. This CDR3 spans 14 amino acids. Germline CDR1 is MNHEY and CDR2 is SVGAGI. The CDR3 sequence: CASSYRPGGEKLFF. CDR3 coding DNA: TGTGCCAGCAGTTACCGTCCGGGGGGTGAAAAACTGTTTTTT.

The chain uses TRBV6-4 and TRBJ1-2; 9 nucleotides agree with TRBD1. The CDR3 has 15 amino acids. J gave up 3 bases and V 3 bases, and 5 bases lay outside the gene matches. Germline CDR1 is MRHNA and CDR2 is SNTAGT. The CDR3 is CASSEQTGGDYGYTF. CDR3 bases: TGTGCCAGCAGTGAGCAGACAGGGGGGGACTATGGCTACACCTTC.

The chain joins TRBV2 to TRBJ2-1; the match to TRBD2 covers 7 bases. The ends lost 10 bases at V and 3 bases at J; junction bases unmatched: 12. CDR1 and CDR2 from the germline V gene are SNHLY and FYNNEI. This CDR3 contains 15 residues. Written as DNA, the CDR3 is TGTGCCATCGCAGGAAGTGGCGGGGGCTACAATGAGCAGTTCTTC. Its translation is CAIAGSGGGYNEQFF.

The chain recombines TRBV11-2 with TRBJ2-7, with 7 bases lining up with TRBD1. V lost 1 base, J lost 5 bases, and 8 bases stayed unmatched. The V gene's germline CDR1 is SGHAT and CDR2 FQNNGV. This CDR3 comprises 15 residues. The DNA of the CDR3 is TGTGCCAGCAGCTTAGGGGCAGGGGGTAACAACGAGCAGTACTTC. Protein: CASSLGAGGNNEQYF.

This clone is a singleton in its sample. The CDR3 sequence is CASSLGTIWGYTF. In DNA, the CDR3 is TGTGCCAGCAGCTTAGGGACAATTTGGGGCTACACCTTC. The chain uses TRBV7-2 and TRBJ1-2; TRBD1 might be the D (5 bases). The CDR3 totals 13 residues. Trimming pared 1 base from V and 8 bases from J, leaving 11 bases between. Looked up from germline, CDR1 is SGHTA and CDR2 is FQGNSA.

V gene TRBV9 combines with J gene TRBJ1-6; D not resolved. The ends were cut back, 0 bases at V and 2 bases at J, with 6 bases in the middle. The CDR3 loop spans 15 amino acids. Germline V gives CDR1 SGDLS, CDR2 YYNGEE. The CDR3 spells CASSVGTAYNSPLHF. As DNA, the CDR3 is TGTGCCAGCAGCGTAGGGACCGCCTATAATTCACCCCTCCACTTT.